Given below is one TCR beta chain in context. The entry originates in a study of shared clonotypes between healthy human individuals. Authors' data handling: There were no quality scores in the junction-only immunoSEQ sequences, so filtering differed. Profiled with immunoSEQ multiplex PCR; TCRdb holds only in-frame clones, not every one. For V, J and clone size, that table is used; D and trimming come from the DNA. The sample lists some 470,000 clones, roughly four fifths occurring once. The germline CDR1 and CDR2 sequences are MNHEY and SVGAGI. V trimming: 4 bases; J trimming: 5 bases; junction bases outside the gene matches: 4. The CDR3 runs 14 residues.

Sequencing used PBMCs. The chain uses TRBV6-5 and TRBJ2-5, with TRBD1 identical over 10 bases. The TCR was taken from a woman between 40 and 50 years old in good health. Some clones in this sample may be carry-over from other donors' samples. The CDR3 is CASSSRTGGETQYF. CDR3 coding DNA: TGTGCCAGCAGTTCCCGGACAGGGGGGGAGACCCAGTACTTC.